Below, one T cell receptor beta chain is given with its context. At one boundary the junction diverges from the germline segment, which might be a read error. The data derive from a study of blood T cell repertoires in COVID-19. For the study at large: From the United States, Italy and Spain came samples of acute and convalescent COVID-19. Sources were T cells, B-cell-depleted T cells, or PBMCs; the material itself was cDNA or gDNA.

This CDR3 region has 16 residues. The germline V gene encodes CDR1 KGHSH and CDR2 LQKENI. Participants were aged 18 to 89 years, lived in over 20 US areas, and enrolled virtually. All recovered Cohort 3 donors got two negative PCRs, got clearance, or saw symptom resolution. Generated by immunoSEQ multiplex PCR, the TCRdb table keeps only in-frame clones and is missing some. The repertoire includes a few hundred thousand clones, nearly 90% of them detected once, and less than 2% sits in the top ten. Sequencing was performed on PBMCs or T cells enriched from blood (not recorded which). This chain joins TRBV18 and TRBJ2-7, with TRBD2 matching over 16 bases. This TCR derives from a woman aged 60-70 years who had recovered from COVID-19. CDR3 sequence reads: CASSPAGLAGGQLRNF. The CDR3 DNA follows: TGTGCCAGCTCACCGGCGGGACTAGCGGGAGGGCAACTACGGAACTTC. Variable domain in full (rest from reference TRBV18 and TRBJ2-7): NAGVMQNPRHLVRRRGQEARLRCSPMKGHSHVYWYRQLPEEGLKFMVYLQKENIIDESGMPKERFSAEFPKEGPSILRIQQVVRGDSAAYFCASSPAGLAGGQLRNFGPGTRLTVT.